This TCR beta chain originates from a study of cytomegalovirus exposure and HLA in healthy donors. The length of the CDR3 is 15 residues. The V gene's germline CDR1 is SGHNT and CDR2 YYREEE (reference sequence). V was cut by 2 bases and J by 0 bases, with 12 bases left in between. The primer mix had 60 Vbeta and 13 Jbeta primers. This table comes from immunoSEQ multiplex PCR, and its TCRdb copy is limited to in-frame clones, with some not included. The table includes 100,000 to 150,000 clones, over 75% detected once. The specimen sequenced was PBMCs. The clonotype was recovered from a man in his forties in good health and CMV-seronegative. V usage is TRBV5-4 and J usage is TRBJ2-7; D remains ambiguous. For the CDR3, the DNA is TGTGCCAGCAGCTTAGCGCCCTCAGACTCCTACGAGCAGTACTTC. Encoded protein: CASSLAPSDSYEQYF.